The clone carrying this TCR beta chain has only one observation. As yet, its antigen is unknown. These data originate in a study of cytomegalovirus exposure and HLA in healthy donors. Findings and limits, study-wide: There were some public TCRs occurring in many donors, but most TCR sequences were rare. Reportedly, diagnosis of cytomegalovirus status by the classifier showed high specificity and sensitivity. TRBV6-2, TRBV6-3 and some other V segments were excluded as indistinguishable. Compared with the roughly 700-donor mean, an Asian-associated ancestry cluster reportedly had fewer N-insertions, according to a later analysis.

The CDR3 extends over 17 amino acids. V lost 5 bases to trimming and J lost 0 bases; unmatched junction nucleotides: 5. CDR1 and CDR2 from the germline V gene are MGHRA and YSYEKL. Use of 60 Vbeta and 13 Jbeta primers characterized the PCR. The method was immunoSEQ multiplex PCR; TCRdb's version includes in-frame clones alone and lacks a portion of them. The data show 100,000 to 150,000 clones, around 80% seen once. The TCR sequence derives from a man aged 50 to 60 in good health and CMV-seronegative. Material for sequencing was PBMCs. This rearrangement joins TRBV4-1 to TRBJ2-1, with TRBD2 identical over 12 bases. CDR3 coding DNA: TGCGCCAGCAGCTCAGGACTAGCGGGGACCTCCTACAATGAGCAGTTCTTC. Its protein product is CASSSGLAGTSYNEQFF.